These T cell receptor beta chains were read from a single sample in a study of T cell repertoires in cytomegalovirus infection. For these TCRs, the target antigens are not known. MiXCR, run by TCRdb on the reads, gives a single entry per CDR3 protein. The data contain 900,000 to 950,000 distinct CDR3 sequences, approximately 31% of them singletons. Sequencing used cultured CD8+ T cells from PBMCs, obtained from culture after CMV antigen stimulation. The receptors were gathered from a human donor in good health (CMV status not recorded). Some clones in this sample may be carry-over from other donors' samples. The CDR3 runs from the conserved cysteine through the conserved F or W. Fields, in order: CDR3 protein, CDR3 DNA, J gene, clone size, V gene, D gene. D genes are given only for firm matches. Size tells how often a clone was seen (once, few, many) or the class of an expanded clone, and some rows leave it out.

CASSLGPDAGELFF | TGTGCCAGCAGTCTCGGGCCTGACGCCGGGGAGCTGTTTTTT | TRBJ2-2 | NA | TRBV6-1 | NA
CASSYLAASTDTQYF | TGTGCCAGCAGCTACCTAGCGGCTAGCACAGATACGCAGTATTTT | TRBJ2-3 | many | TRBV7-8 | TRBD2
CASSFGTQGYTF | TGTGCCAGCAGTTTTGGGACGCAAGGCTACACCTTC | TRBJ1-2 | NA | TRBV12-3/TRBV12-4 | NA
CASSELGAGANYGYTF | TGTGCCAGCAGTGAACTAGGGGCAGGAGCTAACTATGGCTACACCTTC | TRBJ1-2 | few | TRBV2 | NA
CASSLAGKGGEQFF | TGTGCCAGCAGCTTAGCGGGGAAGGGAGGAGAGCAGTTCTTC | TRBJ2-1 | NA | TRBV7-6 | NA
CASSPASGNTIYF | TGTGCCAGCAGCCCGGCCTCTGGAAACACCATATATTTT | TRBJ1-3 | NA | TRBV6-1 | NA
CASSPRWGEQFF | TGTGCCAGCAGCCCCCGTTGGGGTGAGCAGTTCTTC | TRBJ2-1 | many | TRBV7-2 | NA
CATSRDSLQGDGYTF | TGTGCCACCAGCAGAGATTCTTTACAGGGGGACGGCTACACCTTC | TRBJ1-2 | NA | TRBV15 | TRBD1
CASSQLTENNQPQHF | TGTGCCAGCAGCCAATTGACAGAAAACAATCAGCCCCAGCATTTT | TRBJ1-5 | NA | TRBV4-2 | NA
CASRTFNQLGEEIPYTDTQYF | TGCGCCAGCCGAACTTTTAATCAACTTGGGGAGGAGATTCCTTACACAGATACGCAGTATTTT | TRBJ2-3 | few | TRBV5-1 | NA
CATDSANEKLFF | TGTGCCACCGACTCGGCAAATGAAAAACTGTTTTTT | TRBJ1-4 | once | TRBV15 | NA